The 25 T cell receptor beta chains given below trace back to one sample, sequenced in a study of cytomegalovirus exposure and HLA in healthy donors. It was with 60 Vbeta and 13 Jbeta primers that the PCR ran. Produced via immunoSEQ multiplex PCR; TCRdb's table is partial and in-frame only. The sample yields about 98,000 clones, around 73% seen once. The material sequenced was PBMCs. The receptor set was obtained from a female donor in good health and CMV-seronegative.

The chain recombines TRBV30 with TRBJ2-7; TRBD2 matches at 10 bases. Trimming removed 3 bases from V and 3 bases from J; junction bases left unmatched: 5. Germline CDR1 and CDR2: GTSNPN and SVGIG (reference sequence). The CDR3 contains 14 residues. In DNA, the CDR3 is TGTGCCTGGAGGGCTAGCGGGGGTCGCTACGAGCAGTACTTC. Amino acids: CAWRASGGRYEQYF.

V and J are TRBV28 and TRBJ2-3; 8 bases fit TRBD2. J lost 3 bases, V lost 5 bases, and 7 bases had no gene match. CDR1 is MDHEN, CDR2 SYDVKM, per germline. The CDR3 has 15 residues. CDR3 in DNA: TGTGCCAGCAGTGATGGACGGGAGGGGACAGATACGCAGTATTTT. Translated, it gives CASSDGREGTDTQYF. The full variable domain, its missing parts supplied by reference TRBV28 and TRBJ2-3, is DVKVTQSSRYLVKRTGEKVFLECVQDMDHENMFWYRQDPGLGLRLIYFSYDVKMKEKGDIPEGYSVSREKKERFSLILESASTNQTSMYLCASSDGREGTDTQYFGPGTRLTVL.

This chain joins TRBV2 and TRBJ1-2; D unclear. Germline values: CDR1 SNHLY, CDR2 FYNNEI. V was cut by 6 bases and J by 8 bases, with 13 bases left in between. This CDR3 has 12 amino acids. The DNA for the CDR3 is TGTGCCAGCAGATCTGAGTCTGCCGGCTACACCTTC. It codes for CASRSESAGYTF.

This chain joins TRBV4-1 and TRBJ1-1; 10 nucleotides line up with TRBD1. Germline CDR1 is MGHRA and CDR2 is YSYEKL. V shed 5 bases and J 2 bases; nucleotides not matched to a gene: 11. The CDR3 length is 17 residues. The DNA of the CDR3 is TGCGCCAGCAGCTATTCCGGGACAGGGGTAGGAAACACTGAAGCTTTCTTT. Translating gives CASSYSGTGVGNTEAFF.

V is TRBV7-9 and J is TRBJ2-1, with 12 bases that match TRBD2. CDR3 length: 18 amino acids. V lost 5 bases, J lost 7 bases, and 15 bases stayed unmatched. CDR1 and CDR2 from the germline V gene are SEHNR and FQNEAQ (reference sequence). The CDR3 nucleotides read TGTGCCAGCAGCCCCAGGACTAGCGGGATACGGCGCATGAATGAGCAGTTCTTC. Translation gives CASSPRTSGIRRMNEQFF.

This clone was seen a single time. The CDR3, as DNA: TGTGCCATAACTAGCGGGAGGGGGGATACGCAGTATTTT. As protein: CAITSGRGDTQYF. J is TRBJ2-3 and V is TRBV10-3, with 13 bases aligning to TRBD2. With 9 bases clipped from V and 6 bases from J, the junction kept 3 bases outside the gene matches. The germline CDR1 and CDR2 sequences are ENHRY and SYGVKD. The CDR3 has 13 amino acids.

This sequence joins TRBV6-5 and TRBJ2-2; D not resolved. The CDR3 has 13 amino acids. V dropped 6 bases and J dropped 3 bases, with 8 bases sitting between them. Germline V gives CDR1 MNHEY, CDR2 SVGAGI. The CDR3 bases are TGTGCCAGCAGGACTGGCCACACCGGGGAGCTGTTTTTT. Amino acids: CASRTGHTGELFF.

The V and J genes are TRBV10-1 and TRBJ2-7; 8 bases fit TRBD2. This CDR3 has 13 residues. Per the germline V gene, CDR1 is WNHNN and CDR2 is SYGVQD (reference sequence). V was clipped by 6 bases and J by 2 bases; unmatched bases: 3. Here the CDR3 reads CASSPGGAYEQYF. The CDR3 DNA reads as TGCGCCAGCAGCCCGGGGGGGGCCTACGAGCAGTACTTC.

This clone was seen just once. This sequence joins TRBV30 and TRBJ1-5; TRBD1 might be the D (6 bases). The V and J ends lost 1 base and 7 bases respectively, with 14 bases between them. The CDR3 is made up of 14 amino acids. Germline assignment: CDR1 GTSNPN and CDR2 SVGIG (reference sequence). The CDR3 sequence: CAWSAQGKTQPQHF. CDR3 coding DNA: TGTGCCTGGAGTGCGCAGGGGAAGACCCAGCCCCAGCATTTT.

V gene TRBV27 combines with J gene TRBJ1-2; 7 nucleotides agree with TRBD1. In germline, CDR1 is MNHEY, CDR2 SMNVEV (reference sequence). This CDR3 spans 17 amino acids. After removal of 3 bases from V and 4 bases from J, the junction contained 14 bases not matched to a gene. CDR3 amino acids: CASSFLHYRDSLYGYTF. In nucleotides, the CDR3 is TGTGCCAGCAGTTTCCTACACTATCGGGACAGCCTCTATGGCTACACCTTC.

The chain combines TRBV7-8 with TRBJ2-7, with TRBD1 matching 7 bases. The V and J ends lost 3 bases and 4 bases, in that order; junction bases with no gene match: 0. The germline V gene encodes CDR1 SGHVS and CDR2 FQNEAQ. The CDR3 has 12 amino acids. In DNA form, the CDR3 reads TGTGCCAGCAGCTTGACAGGGTACGAGCAGTACTTC. Amino acids: CASSLTGYEQYF.

V and J are TRBV5-1 and TRBJ1-1; tentatively, D is TRBD1 (6 bases). Germline V gives CDR1 SGHRS, CDR2 YFSETQ. The V gene lost 1 base and the J gene lost 7 bases, with 11 bases spanning the gap. This CDR3 is built from 13 residues. The CDR3: CASSLTGRNEAFF. The CDR3 nucleotides are TGCGCCAGCAGCTTGACAGGGAGAAATGAAGCTTTCTTT.

There are a few counts of this clone. The chain is built from TRBV10-1 and TRBJ1-1; no reliable D call. The CDR3 spans 13 residues. The germline gives CDR1 WNHNN, CDR2 SYGVQD (reference sequence). Trimming stripped 4 bases from V and 0 bases from J, with 6 bases between. The CDR3 nucleotides are TGCGCCAGCAGTGTGGCAGTGAACACTGAAGCTTTCTTT. Translation gives CASSVAVNTEAFF.

The V and J genes are TRBV2 and TRBJ1-4, with D possibly being TRBD1 (6 bases). Per germline, CDR1 SNHLY and CDR2 FYNNEI. Trimming cost V 7 bases and J 4 bases, with 10 bases left between them. The CDR3 is made up of 13 amino acids. The CDR3 spells CASNGQLNEKLFF. CDR3 DNA sequence: TGTGCCAGCAACGGACAGCTTAATGAAAAACTGTTTTTT.

This chain joins TRBV11-2 and TRBJ2-7; 7 positions match TRBD1. The trim removed 5 bases at V and 11 bases at J, leaving 12 bases unmatched. The V gene's germline CDR1 is SGHAT and CDR2 FQNNGV. This CDR3 is 13 amino acids long. The CDR3, as DNA: TGTGCCAGCAGCACCAGGACAGGCCCAGGGAAGTACTTC. It is translated as CASSTRTGPGKYF.

The chain recombines TRBV30 with TRBJ1-2; TRBD1 is a possible D gene (5 bases). Germline V CDR1 and CDR2: GTSNPN, SVGIG (reference sequence). Trimming took off 4 bases at V and 6 bases at J, with 15 bases between the two ends. This CDR3 is built from 13 residues. CDR3 loop: CAWIVMGPNGYTF. CDR3 in DNA: TGTGCCTGGATTGTCATGGGGCCCAATGGCTACACCTTC.

The rearrangement uses TRBV9 and TRBJ1-1, with D possibly being TRBD1 (5 bases). The CDR3 runs to 14 residues. Trimming left V 0 bases short and J 7 bases short, with 13 bases between. The germline gives CDR1 SGDLS, CDR2 YYNGEE. The chain's CDR3 is CASSVAGTQGEAFF. The CDR3 DNA reads as TGTGCCAGCAGCGTAGCCGGAACTCAGGGTGAAGCTTTCTTT.

V usage is TRBV27 and J usage is TRBJ2-7, with a possible D match to TRBD2 (6 bases). Trimming took off 4 bases at V and 3 bases at J, with 16 bases between the two ends. The CDR3 spans 15 residues. Germline loops: CDR1 MNHEY, CDR2 SMNVEV (reference sequence). CDR3 coding DNA: TGTGCCAGCAGTTCACGGGAGAGGCTGAGCTACGAGCAGTACTTC. The encoded protein is CASSSRERLSYEQYF.

The chain employs TRBV18 and TRBJ2-7; TRBD2 matches 8 bases. V lost 2 bases, J lost 2 bases, and 8 bases stayed unmatched. Germline V gene sequence: CDR1 KGHSH, CDR2 LQKENI. The CDR3 is made up of 16 amino acids. The CDR3 sequence is CASSPGPAGAPYEQYF. CDR3 bases: TGTGCCAGCTCACCAGGTCCAGCGGGAGCCCCCTACGAGCAGTACTTC.

The V call is TRBV9, the J call TRBJ1-1; weak D call: TRBD1 (6 bases). Germline CDR1 SGDLS, CDR2 YYNGEE. Between the trimmed V and J ends, which lost 4 bases and 2 bases, there was a span of 21 bases. This CDR3 has 17 residues. Written as DNA, the CDR3 is TGTGCCAGCAGCCCTATGGACAGCCCCGGACTTAACACTGAAGCTTTCTTT. It encodes CASSPMDSPGLNTEAFF.

This clone was detected a few times. The chain couples TRBV19 to TRBJ1-1, with no clear D. The ends were cut back, 0 bases at V and 4 bases at J, with 12 bases in the middle. The CDR3 has 15 amino acids. The germline CDR1 and CDR2 sequences are LNHDA and SQIVND (reference sequence). CDR3 region: CASSIDGGVGTEAFF. In DNA, the CDR3 is TGTGCCAGTAGTATAGACGGCGGTGTAGGCACTGAAGCTTTCTTT.

The V call is TRBV29-1, the J call TRBJ2-5; TRBD2 matches at 7 bases. The CDR3 length is 13 residues. V lost 3 bases and J lost 4; bases outside the gene matches: 5. The germline V gene encodes CDR1 SQVTM and CDR2 ANQGSEA. The CDR3 DNA follows: TGCAGCGTTGATAGGTGGGAGGGAGAGACCCAGTACTTC. Translation gives CSVDRWEGETQYF.

The V gene is TRBV5-1, the J gene TRBJ2-6; TRBD1 aligns across 7 bases. V shed 4 bases, J shed 0 bases, and the junction held 4 bases outside the gene matches. CDR1 and CDR2 (germline): SGHRS, YFSETQ. The CDR3 length is 16 residues. The CDR3 spells CASSAGGNSGANVLTF. Here the CDR3 DNA reads TGCGCCAGCAGCGCAGGGGGTAACTCTGGGGCCAACGTCCTGACTTTC.

The genes are TRBV5-5 and TRBJ2-3; TRBD1 agrees at 9 bases. The CDR3 contains 16 residues. Germline V gene sequence: CDR1 SGHKS, CDR2 YYEKEE (reference sequence). Trimming cost V 4 bases and J 6 bases; bases outside gene matches: 12. The chain's CDR3 is CASSLSETGGADTQYF. CDR3 nucleotide sequence: TGTGCCAGCAGCCTGTCGGAGACAGGGGGAGCGGATACGCAGTATTTT. The full variable domain, completed using reference TRBV5-5 and TRBJ2-3, is DAGVTQSPTHLIKTRGQQVTLRCSPISGHKSVSWYQQVLGQGPQFIFQYYEKEERGRGNFPDRFSARQFPNYSSELNVNALLLGDSALYLCASSLSETGGADTQYFGPGTRLTVL.

This clone was counted between two and nine times. This chain joins TRBV27 and TRBJ2-1; possible D gene TRBD2, 6 bases. The CDR3 is made up of 15 amino acids. Germline V lookup: CDR1 MNHEY, CDR2 SMNVEV (reference sequence). V lost 5 bases and J 0 bases, leaving 11 bases between the germline ends. This CDR3 is CASSQGSGSYNEQFF. In nucleotides, the CDR3 is TGTGCCAGCAGTCAAGGTAGCGGCTCCTACAATGAGCAGTTCTTC.